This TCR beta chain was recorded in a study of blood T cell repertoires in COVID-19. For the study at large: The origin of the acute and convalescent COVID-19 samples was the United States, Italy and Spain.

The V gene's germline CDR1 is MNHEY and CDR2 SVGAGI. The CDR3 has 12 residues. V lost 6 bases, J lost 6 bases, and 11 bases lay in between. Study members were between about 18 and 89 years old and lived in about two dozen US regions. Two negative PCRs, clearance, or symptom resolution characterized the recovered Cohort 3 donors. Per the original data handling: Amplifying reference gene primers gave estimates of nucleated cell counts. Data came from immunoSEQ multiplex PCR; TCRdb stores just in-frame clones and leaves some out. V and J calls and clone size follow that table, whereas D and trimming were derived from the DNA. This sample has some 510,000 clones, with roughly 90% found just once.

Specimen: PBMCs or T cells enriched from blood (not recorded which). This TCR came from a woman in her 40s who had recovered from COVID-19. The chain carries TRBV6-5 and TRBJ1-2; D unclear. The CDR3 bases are TGTGCCAGCAGGGCCTTGGCGGATGGCTACACCTTC. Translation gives CASRALADGYTF.